This T cell receptor (beta chain) was sequenced in a study of metastatic and nonmetastatic thyroid tumors. Across the whole study: Thyroid patients, malignant and benign, had repertoires compared across blood and tumor or nodule tissue.

This CDR3 comprises 12 residues. J was trimmed by 8 bases and V by 5 bases; bases with no gene match: 4. The germline V gene encodes CDR1 DFQATT and CDR2 SNEGSKA (reference sequence). Original methodology: Variation in CDR3 across clinicopathological groups served as the basis for constructing a distant-metastasis classifier in papillary thyroid cancer. TCRdb used MiXCR to call clones anew from the PCR reads. The V and J calls and clone size come from TCRdb's table, not from the authors' own analysis. The data contain 15,000 to 20,000 clones, approximately 35% of them singletons. Details on this clone: Antigen specificity is unknown.

Study outcomes and limitations: Relative to benign nodules, malignant thyroid tumors were reportedly characterized by significantly elevated TCR beta diversity in blood and tumor.

All patients were treatment-naive before thyroid surgery. The clonotype comes from a male donor with papillary thyroid cancer or a benign thyroid nodule (not recorded which). Some clones in this sample may be carry-over from other donors' samples. V gene TRBV20-1 combines with J gene TRBJ1-2, with TRBD1 identical over 11 bases. Sequencing input: tumor tissue. CDR3: CSARTGGEGYTF. CDR3 in DNA: TGCAGTGCTCGGACAGGGGGCGAGGGCTACACCTTC.